Sequencing of this T cell receptor (beta chain) was carried out in a study of siplizumab effects on memory and regulatory T cells. Notes on the study in general: The mapping of alloreactive clones to unstimulated subsets covered only a minor fraction of them.

CDR1 and CDR2 from the germline V gene are MGHRA and YSYEKL. V lost 2 bases, J lost 0 bases, and 18 bases lay in between. This CDR3 region has 18 residues. Repertoires were generated with immunoSEQ multiplex PCR, while TCRdb's copy carries only in-frame clones and drops some. The table shows around 95,000 clones, with 94% occurring only once. On this clone itself: Its cognate antigen is unknown.

The sequence came from a human donor in good health. The sequenced material came from non-Treg CD4+ T cells sorted from blood. The V gene is TRBV4-1, the J gene TRBJ2-3, with a weak D call TRBD1 (6 bases). The CDR3 spells CASSQFTGMYTSTDTQYF. In DNA, the CDR3 is TGCGCCAGCAGCCAATTTACAGGGATGTATACTAGCACAGATACGCAGTATTTT.